This is a list of T cell receptor beta chains from one sample in a study of T cells after yellow fever vaccination. Via MiXCR, TCRdb re-called the 5' RACE reads, giving one row per CDR3 protein. The sample includes hundreds of thousands of distinct CDR3 sequences, approximately 13% seen only once; the top ten take 14% to 15%. The starting material was PBMCs, obtained on the day of the yellow fever booster vaccination. The receptors originated from a man under 40 who received the YFV17D yellow fever vaccine. Each CDR3 is given with its conserved first and last residue.

J gene	V gene	CDR3 protein
TRBJ1-1	TRBV12-3/TRBV12-4	CASRENGGGTFF
TRBJ2-5	TRBV30	CAWTSLPETQYF
TRBJ2-5	TRBV5-1	CASSLGGLANQETQYF
TRBJ2-7	TRBV7-6	CASSYSGSDRYEQYF
TRBJ1-2	TRBV24-1	CATMGDSAYGYTF
TRBJ1-1	TRBV5-1	CASSLAAGRTYEAFF
TRBJ1-5	TRBV20-1	CSAGDQPQHF
TRBJ2-5	TRBV4-3	CASSQASGRGGETQYF
TRBJ1-5	TRBV5-8	CASSFPGELQPQHF
TRBJ2-1	TRBV20-1	CSAGGPRGGGFRNEQFF
TRBJ2-1	TRBV6-5	CASSYAGTAPYNEQFF
TRBJ2-1	TRBV20-1	CSARDRITSGDSYNEQFF
TRBJ2-1	TRBV7-2	CASSLGVAGYNEQFF
TRBJ2-1	TRBV9	CASSVQDNEQFF
TRBJ1-1	TRBV7-9	CASSLVEGASSEAFF
TRBJ2-2	TRBV20-1	CSATKVVNTGELFF
TRBJ2-1	TRBV4-3	CASSQESGGGRANEQFF
TRBJ2-6	TRBV3-1	CASSPPDSSGANVLTF
TRBJ2-3	TRBV10-3	CAISEKRGPDTQYF
TRBJ2-7	TRBV6-5	CASSYGGSEYEQYF
TRBJ2-7	TRBV2	CASSNDPRGEQYF
TRBJ2-7	TRBV29-1	CSVAGGEQYF
TRBJ2-7	TRBV7-2	CASSLGAEVQYF
TRBJ1-5	TRBV20-1	CSAPRGGRSNQPQHF
TRBJ1-4	TRBV5-1	CASSFSGVREKLFF
TRBJ2-1	TRBV6-4	CASSDSSNEQFF
TRBJ2-3	TRBV6-1	CATARGGISTDTQYF
TRBJ2-4	TRBV5-1	CASSGGSTGNIQYF
TRBJ2-5	TRBV12-3/TRBV12-4	CASRLAGEVETQYF
TRBJ1-1	TRBV18	CASSPYGRMNTEAFF
TRBJ2-5	TRBV6-1	CASRTAPGQGEETQYF
TRBJ2-1	TRBV20-1	CSAPSGTSGSNEQFF
TRBJ2-4	TRBV28	CASSPTTSGGGKNIQYF
TRBJ2-1	TRBV20-1	CSARDLRAGGYNEQFF
TRBJ2-1	TRBV6-1	CASSELTAGESEQFF
TRBJ2-3	TRBV20-1	CSPAVGGEGNTQYF
TRBJ2-3	TRBV12-3/TRBV12-4	CASVLSTSSTDTQYF
TRBJ2-4	TRBV7-2	CASNEGGSGRIIQYF
TRBJ1-2	TRBV7-2	CASGRAPGGYTF
TRBJ2-1	TRBV24-1	CATSDQGAAGPEQFF